The present entry profiles one T cell receptor (beta chain) with its context. The antigen remains unidentified. This entry is derived from a study of cytomegalovirus exposure and HLA in healthy donors. CDR1 SEHNR and CDR2 FQNEAQ come from the germline V gene (reference sequence). Trimming cost V 5 bases and J 6 bases, with 16 bases left between them. The CDR3 is 14 amino acids. Findings and limits, study-wide: A few CMV-associated chains were confirmed in vitro to be specific for CMV antigens. An apparent linkage of common viral pathogens to several of the most significant clusters emerged in a later analysis. Associated with HLA alleles at 0.05 false discovery rate in a later analysis were some 16,000 TCR beta sequences. Published work reported that the classifier diagnosed cytomegalovirus status with high specificity and sensitivity.

A multiplex PCR was run with 60 Vbeta primers and 13 Jbeta primers. Assay used: immunoSEQ multiplex PCR; TCRdb lists only in-frame clones, some missing. The sample records about 110,000 clones, 79% being singletons. The V gene is TRBV7-9, the J gene TRBJ1-1; the D gene is possibly TRBD1 (6 bases). Sequencing was carried out using PBMCs. The TCR comes from a woman aged 18-29 years in good health and CMV-seropositive. CDR3 nucleotides: TGTGCCAGCAGCCGAGCGGGACATGTGGCTGAAGCTTTCTTT. Its translation: CASSRAGHVAEAFF.